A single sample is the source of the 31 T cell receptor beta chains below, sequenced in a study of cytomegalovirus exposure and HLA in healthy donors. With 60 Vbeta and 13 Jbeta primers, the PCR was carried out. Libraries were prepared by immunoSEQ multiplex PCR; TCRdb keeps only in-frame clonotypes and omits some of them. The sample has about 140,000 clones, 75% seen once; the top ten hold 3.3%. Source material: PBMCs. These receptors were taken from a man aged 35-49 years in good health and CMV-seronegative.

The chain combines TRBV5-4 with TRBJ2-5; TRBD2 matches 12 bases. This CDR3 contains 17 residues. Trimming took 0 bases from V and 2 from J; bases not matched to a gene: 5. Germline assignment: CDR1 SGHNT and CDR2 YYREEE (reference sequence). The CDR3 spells CASSLARGLAGQETQYF. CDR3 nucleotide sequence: TGTGCCAGCAGCTTGGCCAGAGGACTAGCGGGACAAGAGACCCAGTACTTC.

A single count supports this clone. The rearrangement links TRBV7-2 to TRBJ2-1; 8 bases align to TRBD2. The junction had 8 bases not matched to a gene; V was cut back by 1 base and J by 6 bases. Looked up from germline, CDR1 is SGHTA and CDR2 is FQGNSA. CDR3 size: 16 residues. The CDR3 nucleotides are TGTGCCAGCAGCTTAGTGGTCGGGGGGGCCGGCAATGAGCAGTTCTTC. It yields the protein CASSLVVGGAGNEQFF.

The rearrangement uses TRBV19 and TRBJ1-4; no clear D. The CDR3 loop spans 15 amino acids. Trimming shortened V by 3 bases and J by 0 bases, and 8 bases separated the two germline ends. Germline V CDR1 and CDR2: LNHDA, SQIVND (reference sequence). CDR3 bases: TGTGCCAGTAGTATCACACCAGCAACTAATGAAAAACTGTTTTTT. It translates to CASSITPATNEKLFF.

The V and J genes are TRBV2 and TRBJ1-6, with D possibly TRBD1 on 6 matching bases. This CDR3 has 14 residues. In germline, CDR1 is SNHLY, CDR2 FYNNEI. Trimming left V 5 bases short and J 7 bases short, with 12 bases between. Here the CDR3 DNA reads TGTGCCAGCAGTACAGGGCTCGACAATTCACCCCTCCACTTT. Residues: CASSTGLDNSPLHF. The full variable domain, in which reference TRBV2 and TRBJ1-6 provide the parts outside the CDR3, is EPEVTQTPSHQVTQMGQEVILRCVPISNHLYFYWYRQILGQKVEFLVSFYNNEISEKSEIFDDQFSVERPDGSNFTLKIRSTKLEDSAMYFCASSTGLDNSPLHFGNGTRLTVT.

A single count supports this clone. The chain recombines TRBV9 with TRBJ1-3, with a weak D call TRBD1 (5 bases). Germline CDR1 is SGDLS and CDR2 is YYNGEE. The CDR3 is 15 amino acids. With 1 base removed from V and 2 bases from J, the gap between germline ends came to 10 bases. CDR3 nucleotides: TGTGCCAGCAGCGTAATGGGGACTGCTGGAAACACCATATATTTT. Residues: CASSVMGTAGNTIYF.

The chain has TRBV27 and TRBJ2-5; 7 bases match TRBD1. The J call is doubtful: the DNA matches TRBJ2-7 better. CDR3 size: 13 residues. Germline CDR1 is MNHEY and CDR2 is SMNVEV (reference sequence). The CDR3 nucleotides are TGTGCCAGCAGAACCTGGACAGGTGCCGAGCAGTACTTC. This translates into CASRTWTGAEQYF.

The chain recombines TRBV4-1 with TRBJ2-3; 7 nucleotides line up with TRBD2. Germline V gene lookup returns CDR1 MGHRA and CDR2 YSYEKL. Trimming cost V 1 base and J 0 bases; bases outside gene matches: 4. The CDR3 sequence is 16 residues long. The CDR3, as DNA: TGCGCCAGCAGCCAAGTAGAGCGGGGAAGCACAGATACGCAGTATTTT. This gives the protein CASSQVERGSTDTQYF.

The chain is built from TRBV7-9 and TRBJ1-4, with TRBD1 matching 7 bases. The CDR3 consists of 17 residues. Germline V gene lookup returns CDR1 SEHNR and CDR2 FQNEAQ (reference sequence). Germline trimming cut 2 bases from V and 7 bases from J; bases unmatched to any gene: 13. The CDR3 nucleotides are TGTGCCAGCAGCTTATCGGACCTGGGACAGCGCGCTGAAAAACTGTTTTTT. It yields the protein CASSLSDLGQRAEKLFF.

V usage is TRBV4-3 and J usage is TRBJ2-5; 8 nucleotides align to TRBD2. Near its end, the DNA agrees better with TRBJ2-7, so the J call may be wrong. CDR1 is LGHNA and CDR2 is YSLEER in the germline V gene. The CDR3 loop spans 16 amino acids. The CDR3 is CASSQVTTGGAYEQYF. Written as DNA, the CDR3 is TGCGCCAGCAGCCAAGTTACAACGGGGGGGGCCTACGAGCAGTACTTC.

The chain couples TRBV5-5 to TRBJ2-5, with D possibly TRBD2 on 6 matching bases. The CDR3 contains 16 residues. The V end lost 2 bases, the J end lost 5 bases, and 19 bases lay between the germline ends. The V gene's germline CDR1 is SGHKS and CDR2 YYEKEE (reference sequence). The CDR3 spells CASSFAAGYGGETQYF. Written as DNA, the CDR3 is TGTGCCAGCAGCTTTGCCGCGGGGTACGGTGGGGAGACCCAGTACTTC.

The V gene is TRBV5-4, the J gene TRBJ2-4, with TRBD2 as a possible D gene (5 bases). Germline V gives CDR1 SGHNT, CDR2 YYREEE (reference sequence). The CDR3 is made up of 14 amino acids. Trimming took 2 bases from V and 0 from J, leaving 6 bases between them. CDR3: CASSLGLAKNIQYF. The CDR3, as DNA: TGTGCCAGCAGCTTAGGACTAGCCAAAAACATTCAGTACTTC. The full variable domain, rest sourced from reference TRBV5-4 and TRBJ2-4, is ETGVTQSPTHLIKTRGQQVTLRCSSQSGHNTVSWYQQALGQGPQFIFQYYREEENGRGNFPPRFSGLQFPNYSSELNVNALELDDSALYLCASSLGLAKNIQYFGAGTRLSVL.

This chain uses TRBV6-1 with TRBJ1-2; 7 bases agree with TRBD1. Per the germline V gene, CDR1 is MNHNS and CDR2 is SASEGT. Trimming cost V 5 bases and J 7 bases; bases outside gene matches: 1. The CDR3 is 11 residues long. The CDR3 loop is CASSSGGGYTF. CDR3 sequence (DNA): TGTGCCAGCAGTTCAGGGGGTGGCTACACCTTC.

This CDR3 reads CASSYLQAGMNEQFF. CDR3 in DNA: TGTGCCAGCAGCTACCTCCAGGCGGGGATGAATGAGCAGTTCTTC. V gene TRBV6-5 combines with J gene TRBJ2-1, with D maybe TRBD2 (6 bases). Germline assignment: CDR1 MNHEY and CDR2 SVGAGI. With 6 bases removed from V and 7 bases from J, the gap between germline ends came to 19 bases. This CDR3 comprises 15 residues.

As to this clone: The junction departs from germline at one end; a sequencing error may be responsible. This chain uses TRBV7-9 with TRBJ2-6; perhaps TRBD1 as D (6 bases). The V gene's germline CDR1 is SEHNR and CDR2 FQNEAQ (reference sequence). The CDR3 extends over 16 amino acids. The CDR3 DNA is TGTTCCAGCACCAGCTTGTGGGGGCGTGGGGCCAACGTCCTGACTTTC. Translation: CSSTSLWGRGANVLTF.

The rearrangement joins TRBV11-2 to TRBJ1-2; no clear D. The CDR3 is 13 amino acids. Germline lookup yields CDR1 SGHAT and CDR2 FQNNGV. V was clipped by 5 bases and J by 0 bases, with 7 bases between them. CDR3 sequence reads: CASSPGANYGYTF. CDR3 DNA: TGTGCCAGCAGCCCCGGTGCTAACTATGGCTACACCTTC.

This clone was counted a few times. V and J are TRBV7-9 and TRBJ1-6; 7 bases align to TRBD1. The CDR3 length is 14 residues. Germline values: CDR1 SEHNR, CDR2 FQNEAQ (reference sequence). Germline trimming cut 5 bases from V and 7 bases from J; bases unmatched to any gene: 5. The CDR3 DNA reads TGTGCCAGCAGCGTTTCGGGACAGAATTCACCCCTCCACTTT. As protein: CASSVSGQNSPLHF.

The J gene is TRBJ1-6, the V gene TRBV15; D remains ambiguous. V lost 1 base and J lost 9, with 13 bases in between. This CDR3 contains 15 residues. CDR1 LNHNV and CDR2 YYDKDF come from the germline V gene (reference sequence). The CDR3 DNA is TGTGCCACCAGCAGAGCTAGAACCCCTGGTTCACCCCTCCACTTT. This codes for CATSRARTPGSPLHF.

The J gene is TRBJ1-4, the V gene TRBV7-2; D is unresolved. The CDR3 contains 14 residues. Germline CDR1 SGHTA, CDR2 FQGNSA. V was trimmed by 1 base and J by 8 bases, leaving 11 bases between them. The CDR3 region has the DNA TGTGCCAGCAGCTTAGGGCACGGAGGGGAAAAACTGTTTTTT. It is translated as CASSLGHGGEKLFF.

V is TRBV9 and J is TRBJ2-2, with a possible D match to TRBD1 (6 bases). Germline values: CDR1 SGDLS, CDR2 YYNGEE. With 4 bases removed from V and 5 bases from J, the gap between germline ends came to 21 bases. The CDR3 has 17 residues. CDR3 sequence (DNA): TGTGCCAGCAGCCTTGGGGACGTAAGAAGGGGGACCGGGGAGCTGTTTTTT. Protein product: CASSLGDVRRGTGELFF.

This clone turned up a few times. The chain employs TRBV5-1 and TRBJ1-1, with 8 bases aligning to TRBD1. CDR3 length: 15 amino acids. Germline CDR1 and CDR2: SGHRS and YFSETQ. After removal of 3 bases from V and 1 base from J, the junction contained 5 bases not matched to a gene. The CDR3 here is CASSWSGTGNTEAFF. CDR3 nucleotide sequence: TGCGCCAGCAGCTGGTCCGGGACAGGGAACACTGAAGCTTTCTTT. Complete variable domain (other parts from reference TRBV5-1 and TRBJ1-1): KAGVTQTPRYLIKTRGQQVTLSCSPISGHRSVSWYQQTPGQGLQFLFEYFSETQRNKGNFPGRFSGRQFSNSRSEMNVSTLELGDSALYLCASSWSGTGNTEAFFGQGTRLTVV.

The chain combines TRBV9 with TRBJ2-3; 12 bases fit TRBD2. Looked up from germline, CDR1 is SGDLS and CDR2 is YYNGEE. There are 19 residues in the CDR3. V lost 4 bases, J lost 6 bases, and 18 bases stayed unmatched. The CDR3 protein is CASSPTKLAGGQWLDTQYF. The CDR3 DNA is TGTGCCAGCAGCCCTACTAAACTAGCGGGGGGCCAATGGTTGGATACGCAGTATTTT.

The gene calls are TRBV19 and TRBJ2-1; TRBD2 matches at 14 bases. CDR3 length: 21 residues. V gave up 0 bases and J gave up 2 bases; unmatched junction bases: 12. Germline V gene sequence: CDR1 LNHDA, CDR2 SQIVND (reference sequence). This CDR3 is CASSIDGQGLAGGTPYNEQFF. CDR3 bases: TGTGCCAGTAGTATAGATGGCCAAGGACTAGCGGGAGGTACGCCCTACAATGAGCAGTTCTTC.

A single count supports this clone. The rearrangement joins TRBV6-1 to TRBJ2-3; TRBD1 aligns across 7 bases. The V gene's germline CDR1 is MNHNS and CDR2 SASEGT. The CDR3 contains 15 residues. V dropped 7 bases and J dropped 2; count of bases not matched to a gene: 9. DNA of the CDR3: TGTGCCAGCACCCCGCCGGGACAGACCACAGATACGCAGTATTTT. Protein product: CASTPPGQTTDTQYF.

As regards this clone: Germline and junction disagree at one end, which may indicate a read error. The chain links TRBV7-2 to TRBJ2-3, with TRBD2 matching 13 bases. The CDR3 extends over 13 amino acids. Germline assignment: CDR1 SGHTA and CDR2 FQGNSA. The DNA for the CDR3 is TGTGCCAGCAGATTTACTAGCGGGGGGGTTATCAATTTT. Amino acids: CASRFTSGGVINF.

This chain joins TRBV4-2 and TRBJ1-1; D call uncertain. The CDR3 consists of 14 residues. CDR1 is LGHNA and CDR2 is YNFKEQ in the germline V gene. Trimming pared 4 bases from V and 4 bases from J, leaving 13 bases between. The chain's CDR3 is CASSLYRTVTEAFF. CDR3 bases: TGTGCCAGCAGCCTATACCGTACAGTCACTGAAGCTTTCTTT.

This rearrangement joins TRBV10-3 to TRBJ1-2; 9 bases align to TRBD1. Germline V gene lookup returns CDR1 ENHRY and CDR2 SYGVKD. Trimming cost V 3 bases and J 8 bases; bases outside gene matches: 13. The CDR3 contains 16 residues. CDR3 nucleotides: TGTGCCATCAGTGACCCCAACAGGGGGCTCTATCAAGGCTACACCTTC. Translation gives CAISDPNRGLYQGYTF.

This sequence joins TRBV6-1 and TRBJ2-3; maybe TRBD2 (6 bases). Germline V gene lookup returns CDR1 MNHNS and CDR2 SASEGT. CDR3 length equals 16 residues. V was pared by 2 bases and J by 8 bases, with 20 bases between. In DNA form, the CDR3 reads TGTGCCAGCAGTGAATCGCTGGGGAGGAGCGGAGGTACGCAGTATTTT. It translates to CASSESLGRSGGTQYF.

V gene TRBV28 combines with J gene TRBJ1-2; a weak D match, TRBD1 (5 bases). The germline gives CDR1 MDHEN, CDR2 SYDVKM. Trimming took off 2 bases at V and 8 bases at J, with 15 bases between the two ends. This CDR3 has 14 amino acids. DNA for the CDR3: TGTGCCAGCAGTTTACCCAGGGTTATCACGGGCTACACCTTC. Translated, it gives CASSLPRVITGYTF.

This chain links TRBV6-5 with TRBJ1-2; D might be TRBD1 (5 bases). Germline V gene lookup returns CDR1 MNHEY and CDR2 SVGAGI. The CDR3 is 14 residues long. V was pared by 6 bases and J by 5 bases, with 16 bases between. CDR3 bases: TGTGCCAGCAGCCCCCAGCAGGGAAGGTATGGCTACACCTTC. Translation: CASSPQQGRYGYTF.

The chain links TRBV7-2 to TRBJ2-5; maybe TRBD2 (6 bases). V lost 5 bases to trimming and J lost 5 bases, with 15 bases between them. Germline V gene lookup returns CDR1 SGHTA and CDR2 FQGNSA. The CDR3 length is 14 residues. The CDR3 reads CASSNLRGFETQYF. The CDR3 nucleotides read TGTGCCAGCAGCAATCTCCGGGGGTTTGAGACCCAGTACTTC.

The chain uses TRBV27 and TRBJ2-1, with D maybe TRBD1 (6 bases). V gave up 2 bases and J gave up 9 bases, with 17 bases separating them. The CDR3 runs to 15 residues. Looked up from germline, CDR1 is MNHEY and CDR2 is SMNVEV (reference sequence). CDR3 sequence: CASSLGSQGMGEQFF. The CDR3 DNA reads TGTGCCAGCAGTTTAGGATCACAGGGAATGGGTGAGCAGTTCTTC.